The 30 T cell receptor beta chains reported below all come from one sample, sequenced in a study of OX40 agonist ivuxolimab in advanced cancers. Method: immunoSEQ multiplex PCR; TCRdb's copy keeps in-frame clones and lacks some. This table has 30,000 to 35,000 clones, roughly 79% appearing once. Sequenced material: CD4+ or CD8+ T cells sorted from blood, taken in a trial of the OX40 agonist ivuxolimab. These receptors all stem from an adult with an advanced solid tumor such as melanoma, head and neck, liver or kidney cancer.

This chain links TRBV23-1 with TRBJ2-7; D gene ambiguous. TRBV23-1 is filed as an ORF, its function uncertain. Trimming removed 0 bases at V and 3 bases at J, with 12 bases between. The CDR3 consists of 15 residues. The CDR3 spells CASSQSFGGSYEQYF. The DNA of the CDR3 is TGCGCCAGCAGTCAATCGTTCGGCGGAAGCTACGAGCAGTACTTC.

Comment on this clone: The junction and the germline gene differ at one end; a read error may be behind it. This chain links TRBV18 with TRBJ2-2; D may be TRBD1 or TRBD2 (5 bases each). The CDR3 totals 12 residues. Germline CDR1 and CDR2: KGHSH and LQKENI. This CDR3 reads CASRVGDRGAVF. The CDR3, as DNA: TGTGCCAGCAGAGTCGGGGACCGGGGAGCTGTTTTT.

The chain employs TRBV5-1 and TRBJ2-5; D unresolved. This CDR3 is built from 15 residues. V lost 3 bases and J 0 bases, leaving 12 bases between the germline ends. CDR1 and CDR2 (germline): SGHRS, YFSETQ. The CDR3 DNA is TGCGCCAGCAGCTCCAACGGTCGGAACCAAGAGACCCAGTACTTC. Amino acid sequence: CASSSNGRNQETQYF.

V usage is TRBV7-2 and J usage is TRBJ2-5, with 9 bases matching TRBD2. The V segment lost 2 bases and the J segment 4 bases; nucleotides outside the gene matches: 5. CDR3 size: 15 residues. Germline V CDR1 and CDR2: SGHTA, FQGNSA. The CDR3 sequence is CASSLSGTSLETQYF. The CDR3 coding sequence is TGTGCCAGCAGCTTAAGCGGGACTAGCTTAGAGACCCAGTACTTC. The full variable domain, rest sourced from reference TRBV7-2 and TRBJ2-5, is GAGVSQSPSNKVTEKGKDVELRCDPISGHTALYWYRQSLGQGLEFLIYFQGNSAPDKSGLPSDRFSAERTGGSVSTLTIQRTQQEDSAVYLCASSLSGTSLETQYFGPGTRLLVL.

This clone was seen only a few times. The rearrangement uses TRBV7-9 and TRBJ2-1; D call uncertain. The V end lost 5 bases, the J end lost 3 bases, and 11 bases lay between the germline ends. Germline assignment: CDR1 SEHNR and CDR2 FQNEAQ (reference sequence). The CDR3 extends over 14 amino acids. CDR3 nucleotide sequence: TGTGCCAGCAGCGCCTCGGGTAGCTACAATGAGCAGTTCTTC. Translating it yields CASSASGSYNEQFF.

In its sample, this clone was seen once. The chain carries TRBV5-4 and TRBJ2-5, with 8 bases that match TRBD1. The V gene end was trimmed by 3 bases and the J gene end by 3 bases; junction bases not matched to a gene: 4. Germline CDR1 and CDR2: SGHNT and YYREEE (reference sequence). The CDR3 extends over 14 amino acids. The CDR3 region has the DNA TGTGCCAGCAGCTCGACAGGGGTGAAAGAGACCCAGTACTTC. It yields the protein CASSSTGVKETQYF.

This rearrangement joins TRBV11-2 to TRBJ2-7; tentatively, D is TRBD2 (5 bases). V gave up 3 bases and J gave up 1 base, with 10 bases separating them. The germline V gene encodes CDR1 SGHAT and CDR2 FQNNGV. The CDR3 loop spans 14 amino acids. This CDR3 reads CASSLDRRSYEQYF. The DNA for the CDR3 is TGTGCCAGCAGCTTGGATCGGAGGTCCTACGAGCAGTACTTC.

V and J are TRBV21-1 and TRBJ2-7; no check of the table's D call, TRBD1, against the DNA was made. TRBV21-1 is a pseudogene locus. The length of the CDR3 is 15 residues. This chain's CDR3 is CASSAPGQLSYEQYF. The CDR3 bases are TGTGCCAGCAGCGCGCCGGGACAGCTCTCCTACGAGCAGTACTTC.

Here the CDR3 DNA reads TGTGCCAGCAGCCAAGGTATAGGGGTTGAAGCTTTCTTT. Translation: CASSQGIGVEAFF. V and J are TRBV4-2 and TRBJ1-1; a possible D gene is TRBD1 (5 bases). Germline V gene data show CDR1 as LGHNA and CDR2 as YNFKEQ. V gave up 1 base and J gave up 7 bases, with 10 bases separating them. This CDR3 is 13 amino acids long.

The chain joins TRBV6-1 to TRBJ2-7; D is undetermined. The germline V gene encodes CDR1 MNHNS and CDR2 SASEGT. This CDR3 region has 14 residues. Trimming removed 5 bases from V and 2 bases from J, with 13 bases in between. CDR3 in amino acids: CASSRSSGTYEQYF. DNA for the CDR3: TGTGCCAGCAGTAGGTCTTCAGGAACCTACGAGCAGTACTTC.

CDR3 sequence reads: CASSPTGSGYTF. The CDR3 DNA is TGTGCCAGCAGCCCGACAGGGTCTGGCTACACCTTC. The genes are TRBV7-2 and TRBJ1-2; 7 positions agree with TRBD1. Losses at the gene ends were 5 bases for V and 7 bases for J; bases not matched to a gene: 4. CDR1 and CDR2 (germline): SGHTA, FQGNSA. The CDR3 runs to 12 residues.

This clone showed up just a few times. The chain carries TRBV5-4 and TRBJ1-2; D is undetermined. This CDR3 spans 14 amino acids. The V gene's germline CDR1 is SGHNT and CDR2 YYREEE (reference sequence). The V end was cut by 2 bases, the J end by 6 bases, with 14 bases between. The CDR3 loop reads CASSFWLTTHGYTF. The CDR3 DNA sequence: TGTGCCAGCAGCTTTTGGCTGACTACCCATGGCTACACCTTC. Based on the CDR3 plus reference TRBV5-4 and TRBJ1-2, the full variable domain is ETGVTQSPTHLIKTRGQQVTLRCSSQSGHNTVSWYQQALGQGPQFIFQYYREEENGRGNFPPRFSGLQFPNYSSELNVNALELDDSALYLCASSFWLTTHGYTFGSGTRLTVV.

This clone occurred a few times. The chain has TRBV10-2 and TRBJ2-5, with D unresolved. The germline V gene has CDR1 WSHSY and CDR2 SAAADI. V gave up 8 bases and J gave up 4 bases, with 14 bases separating them. CDR3 length: 13 residues. CDR3 sequence (DNA): TGCGCCAGCGGCGGTTTCGTGGGAGAGACCCAGTACTTC. Translation gives CASGGFVGETQYF.

This clone was detected only a few times. The rearrangement joins TRBV9 to TRBJ1-4; 8 bases are shared with TRBD1. This CDR3 has 16 residues. Germline loops: CDR1 SGDLS, CDR2 YYNGEE. Losses at the gene ends were 4 bases for V and 7 bases for J; bases not matched to a gene: 12. The chain's CDR3 is CASSPSWTGRGEKLFF. The CDR3 DNA reads as TGTGCCAGCAGCCCAAGTTGGACAGGGCGGGGTGAAAAACTGTTTTTT.

This clone has a single count. The chain recombines TRBV11-2 with TRBJ2-3; D unclear. V was clipped by 2 bases and J by 4 bases, with 4 bases between them. The CDR3 consists of 12 residues. The germline V gene encodes CDR1 SGHAT and CDR2 FQNNGV. As DNA, the CDR3 is TGTGCCAGCAGCTTACAGCCAGATACGCAGTATTTT. Translated, it gives CASSLQPDTQYF. Using reference TRBV11-2 and TRBJ2-3 for the parts outside the CDR3, the full variable domain is EAGVAQSPRYKIIEKRQSVAFWCNPISGHATLYWYQQILGQGPKLLIQFQNNGVVDDSQLPKDRFSAERLKGVDSTLKIQPAKLEDSAVYLCASSLQPDTQYFGPGTRLTVL.

This clone was counted only a few times. Here the CDR3 reads CASSPGLAGVHNEQFF. The CDR3 DNA follows: TGCGCCAGCAGCCCTGGACTAGCGGGAGTCCACAATGAGCAGTTCTTC. The chain links TRBV4-1 to TRBJ2-1, with 13 bases fitting TRBD2. CDR1 is MGHRA and CDR2 is YSYEKL in the germline V gene. The CDR3 has 16 residues. The junction had 5 bases not matched to a gene; V was cut back by 4 bases and J by 5 bases.

The genes are TRBV11-2 and TRBJ1-1; D gene uncertain. Trimming took off 3 bases at V and 3 bases at J, with 8 bases between the two ends. The CDR3 loop spans 13 amino acids. The germline gives CDR1 SGHAT, CDR2 FQNNGV. The CDR3 DNA reads as TGTGCCAGCAGCTTCGGGGAGGACACTGAAGCTTTCTTT. It specifies CASSFGEDTEAFF. The variable domain in full, completed from reference TRBV11-2 and TRBJ1-1, reads EAGVAQSPRYKIIEKRQSVAFWCNPISGHATLYWYQQILGQGPKLLIQFQNNGVVDDSQLPKDRFSAERLKGVDSTLKIQPAKLEDSAVYLCASSFGEDTEAFFGQGTRLTVV.

The chain combines TRBV2 with TRBJ2-2; 7 nucleotides match TRBD2. The J segment lost 1 base and the V segment lost 6 bases, leaving 11 bases of the junction unmatched. The CDR3 extends over 17 amino acids. The germline CDR1 and CDR2 sequences are SNHLY and FYNNEI. CDR3 bases: TGTGCCAGCAGCACCCCCAGAGCGGGAATGAACACCGGGGAGCTGTTTTTT. This codes for CASSTPRAGMNTGELFF.

This sequence joins TRBV10-3 and TRBJ1-5; D uncertain. Germline CDR1 and CDR2: ENHRY and SYGVKD. The CDR3 extends over 13 amino acids. The CDR3 reads CSSTGELNQPQHF. In DNA form, the CDR3 reads TGTTCCTCGACGGGAGAGTTAAATCAGCCCCAGCATTTT.

The chain uses TRBV11-2 and TRBJ1-2, with TRBD1 matching 7 bases. With V trimmed by 4 bases and J by 0 bases, 11 bases remained unmatched. Germline CDR1 reads SGHAT; CDR2 reads FQNNGV. CDR3 length: 17 residues. This chain's CDR3 is CASSWERKDRTNYGYTF. The CDR3 bases are TGTGCCAGCAGCTGGGAGAGGAAGGACAGGACTAACTATGGCTACACCTTC.

V gene TRBV4-3 combines with J gene TRBJ1-1; 7 positions match TRBD1. V gave up 4 bases and J gave up 4 bases; unmatched junction bases: 6. The CDR3 length is 14 residues. Germline values: CDR1 LGHNA, CDR2 YSLEER. The CDR3 region has the DNA TGCGCCAGCAGCCGTTCAGGGGGTAGCACTGAAGCTTTCTTT. Its protein is CASSRSGGSTEAFF.

This chain links TRBV19 with TRBJ2-7, with D maybe TRBD1 (6 bases). Germline V gives CDR1 LNHDA, CDR2 SQIVND (reference sequence). The CDR3 covers 15 residues. V lost 2 bases, J lost 0 bases, and 11 bases lay in between. The chain's CDR3 is CASSISWTVSYEQYF. CDR3 nucleotides: TGTGCCAGTAGTATAAGTTGGACAGTCTCCTACGAGCAGTACTTC.

J is TRBJ2-5 and V is TRBV29-1; 8 positions agree with TRBD1. Germline lookup yields CDR1 SQVTM and CDR2 ANQGSEA. V lost 6 bases to trimming and J lost 3 bases; unmatched junction nucleotides: 6. This CDR3 region has 13 residues. The CDR3 protein is CSVRQGSEETQYF. CDR3 sequence (DNA): TGCAGCGTCAGACAGGGGTCGGAAGAGACCCAGTACTTC.

The chain is built from TRBV5-1 and TRBJ2-7; 7 nucleotides match TRBD1. From germline, CDR1 is SGHRS and CDR2 YFSETQ. J was trimmed by 4 bases and V by 4 bases; bases with no gene match: 8. The CDR3 consists of 14 residues. CDR3 sequence: CASSVRQGGYEQYF. The CDR3 DNA is TGCGCCAGCAGCGTCCGACAGGGCGGGTACGAGCAGTACTTC. Based on the CDR3 plus reference TRBV5-1 and TRBJ2-7, the full variable domain is KAGVTQTPRYLIKTRGQQVTLSCSPISGHRSVSWYQQTPGQGLQFLFEYFSETQRNKGNFPGRFSGRQFSNSRSEMNVSTLELGDSALYLCASSVRQGGYEQYFGPGTRLTVT.

The chain joins TRBV4-1 to TRBJ2-3, with D tentatively TRBD1 or TRBD2 (6 bases each). The germline gives CDR1 MGHRA, CDR2 YSYEKL. This CDR3 is built from 17 residues. Trimming shortened V by 0 bases and J by 4 bases, and 17 bases separated the two germline ends. The CDR3 DNA is TGCGCCAGCAGCCAAGATTGGGGGGCGCCGGGGGCAGATACGCAGTATTTT. It encodes CASSQDWGAPGADTQYF.

This chain connects TRBV7-9 to TRBJ2-3, with no clear D. Deletions cut 1 base from V and 6 bases from J, with 5 bases between. Germline V lookup: CDR1 SEHNR, CDR2 FQNEAQ (reference sequence). The CDR3 has 12 residues. This CDR3 reads CASSLVSDTQYF. The CDR3 DNA sequence: TGTGCCAGCAGCTTAGTATCGGATACGCAGTATTTT.

CDR3 DNA: TGTGCCAGCAGCTTAGGCACCTACTATGGCTACACCTTC. This sequence encodes CASSLGTYYGYTF. This rearrangement joins TRBV7-8 to TRBJ1-2; D not resolved. The CDR3 length is 13 residues. V shed 1 base and J shed 3 bases, with 6 bases lying between them. CDR1 and CDR2 from the germline V gene are SGHVS and FQNEAQ.

The rearrangement joins TRBV5-4 to TRBJ2-7; D ambiguous. The CDR3 sequence is 13 residues long. Trimming removed 4 bases from V and 6 bases from J, with 14 bases in between. Germline V CDR1 and CDR2: SGHNT, YYREEE (reference sequence). The CDR3 is CASSDRLLGEQYF. In DNA form, the CDR3 reads TGTGCCAGCAGCGACCGACTCCTCGGCGAGCAGTACTTC.

The chain is built from TRBV19 and TRBJ2-7; tentative D call: TRBD1 (6 bases). Germline V gene data show CDR1 as LNHDA and CDR2 as SQIVND (reference sequence). V lost 8 bases, J lost 2 bases, and 16 bases lay in between. The CDR3 sequence is 14 residues long. In nucleotides, the CDR3 is TGTGCCAGTTCCAGGGGTCAGGCCCCCTACGAGCAGTACTTC. The encoded protein is CASSRGQAPYEQYF.

The chain couples TRBV9 to TRBJ2-3, with unresolved D. The CDR3 loop spans 14 amino acids. Between the trimmed V and J ends, which lost 0 bases and 4 bases, there was a span of 9 bases. Germline V gives CDR1 SGDLS, CDR2 YYNGEE. CDR3 in amino acids: CASSVGGGPDTQYF. As DNA, the CDR3 is TGTGCCAGCAGCGTAGGCGGTGGCCCAGATACGCAGTATTTT.